A single sample gave rise to the 30 T cell receptor beta chains below, sequenced in a study of blood T cell repertoires in COVID-19. Only in-frame clones appear in the TCRdb table, and some are missing; sequencing was by immunoSEQ multiplex PCR. The data show roughly 100,000 clones, with 91% seen just once and roughly 2% held by the top ten. What was sequenced was peripheral blood. The receptor set was obtained from a human donor with active COVID-19. The donor label of this sample is uncertain.

This clone was observed a single time. The chain employs TRBV21-1 and TRBJ1-3; TRBD1, the table's D call, was not compared with the DNA. TRBV21-1 is a known pseudogene. The CDR3 length is 9 residues. CDR3 DNA: TGTGCCAGCAGCGCCCCCAGTTATTTT. This translates into CASSAPSYF.

V is TRBV5-6 and J is TRBJ2-5; 7 bases map to TRBD1. The germline V gene has CDR1 SGHDT and CDR2 YYEEEE. The V segment lost 5 bases and the J segment 2 bases; nucleotides outside the gene matches: 6. The CDR3 is 14 residues long. CDR3 in DNA: TGTGCCAGCAGTTTCCCGGGACAGCAAGAGACCCAGTACTTC. This gives the protein CASSFPGQQETQYF.

This clone has a count of ten or more. The chain links TRBV6-6 to TRBJ1-2, with D possibly being TRBD1 (6 bases). V was cut by 5 bases and J by 4 bases, with 11 bases left in between. Germline V CDR1 and CDR2: MNHNY, SVGAGI (reference sequence). This CDR3 comprises 13 residues. The CDR3: CASSSRGGYGYTF. In DNA, the CDR3 is TGTGCCAGCAGTAGCAGGGGTGGCTATGGCTACACCTTC.

The rearrangement joins TRBV6-4 to TRBJ2-5; 8 nucleotides match TRBD2. The CDR3 is 13 residues long. With V trimmed by 6 bases and J by 5 bases, 5 bases remained unmatched. Germline-derived CDR1 and CDR2 are MRHNA and SNTAGT. CDR3 region: CASSPRGGETQYF. In DNA, the CDR3 is TGTGCCAGCAGCCCCCGGGGGGGGGAGACCCAGTACTTC.

The V gene is TRBV6-2 or TRBV6-3, the J gene TRBJ2-7; D ambiguous. V lost 5 bases and J 1 base, leaving 6 bases between the germline ends. The CDR3 extends over 12 amino acids. The germline gives CDR1 MNHEY, CDR2 SVGEGT. Written as DNA, the CDR3 is TGTGCCAGCAGTCAGACTTCCTACGAGCAGTACTTC. It encodes CASSQTSYEQYF.

The rearrangement uses TRBV5-5 and TRBJ1-1, with TRBD1 as a possible D gene (5 bases). V was clipped by 1 base and J by 0 bases, with 13 bases between them. The CDR3 is 16 amino acids. Germline CDR1 reads SGHKS; CDR2 reads YYEKEE (reference sequence). CDR3 in amino acids: CASSLSHRLLNTEAFF. As DNA, the CDR3 is TGTGCCAGCAGCTTGTCTCACAGGCTATTGAACACTGAAGCTTTCTTT.

In this sample, this clone turned up a few times. This rearrangement joins TRBV7-3 to TRBJ1-5; D gene uncertain. Trimming cost V 2 bases and J 3 bases, with 5 bases left between them. The length of the CDR3 is 13 residues. Germline CDR1 SGHTA, CDR2 FQGTGA. Written as DNA, the CDR3 is TGTGCCAGCAGCTTACAGAACAATCAGCCCCAGCATTTT. This codes for CASSLQNNQPQHF.

This clone came up once. The V call is TRBV18, the J call TRBJ1-5, with TRBD1 identical over 8 bases. The CDR3 length is 14 residues. CDR1 is KGHSH and CDR2 is LQKENI in the germline V gene. V lost 3 bases to trimming and J lost 6 bases; unmatched junction nucleotides: 4. The chain's CDR3 is CASSPGQGGQPQHF. The CDR3 coding sequence is TGTGCCAGCTCACCCGGACAGGGAGGTCAGCCCCAGCATTTT. Full variable domain (rest looked up from reference TRBV18 and TRBJ1-5): NAGVMQNPRHLVRRRGQEARLRCSPMKGHSHVYWYRQLPEEGLKFMVYLQKENIIDESGMPKERFSAEFPKEGPSILRIQQVVRGDSAAYFCASSPGQGGQPQHFGDGTRLSIL.

This clone was detected once. The chain uses TRBV5-1 and TRBJ1-1; D not resolved. Looked up from germline, CDR1 is SGHRS and CDR2 is YFSETQ. CDR3 length equals 14 residues. Trimming took 9 bases from V and 1 from J, leaving 16 bases between them. CDR3 loop: CATARSGQNTEAFF. The DNA of the CDR3 is TGCGCCACCGCTCGGTCCGGTCAGAACACTGAAGCTTTCTTT. The full variable domain, with the rest looked up from reference TRBV5-1 and TRBJ1-1, is KAGVTQTPRYLIKTRGQQVTLSCSPISGHRSVSWYQQTPGQGLQFLFEYFSETQRNKGNFPGRFSGRQFSNSRSEMNVSTLELGDSALYLCATARSGQNTEAFFGQGTRLTVV.

Regarding this clone: Compared with germline, one end of the junction differs, possibly owing to a read error. The V and J genes are TRBV7-3 and TRBJ1-6; the D is unclear. This CDR3 region has 16 residues. CDR1 is SGHTA and CDR2 is FQGTGA in the germline V gene. The CDR3 coding sequence is TGTGCCAGCAGCTTACAGGTCGCAGGCTATAAGTCACCCCTCCACTTT. Amino acids: CASSLQVAGYKSPLHF.

This chain uses TRBV19 with TRBJ1-5; D not certain. Germline V lookup: CDR1 LNHDA, CDR2 SQIVND (reference sequence). V gave up 1 base and J gave up 7 bases, with 11 bases separating them. The CDR3 runs 14 residues. Here the CDR3 reads CASSIGAGRQPQHF. In DNA, the CDR3 is TGTGCCAGTAGTATAGGGGCTGGGAGGCAGCCCCAGCATTTT.

This clone was observed a single time. V is TRBV7-9 and J is TRBJ2-3; 8 bases align to TRBD1. Germline-derived CDR1 and CDR2 are SEHNR and FQNEAQ (reference sequence). CDR3 length: 13 amino acids. The V and J ends lost 5 bases and 4 bases, in that order; junction bases with no gene match: 2. This CDR3 is CASSQDRADTQYF. In DNA, the CDR3 is TGTGCCAGCAGCCAGGACAGGGCAGATACGCAGTATTTT. Full variable domain (rest looked up from reference TRBV7-9 and TRBJ2-3): DTGVSQNPRHKITKRGQNVTFRCDPISEHNRLYWYRQTLGQGPEFLTYFQNEAQLEKSRLLSDRFSAERPKGSFSTLEIQRTEQGDSAMYLCASSQDRADTQYFGPGTRLTVL.

The gene calls are TRBV19 and TRBJ1-2; 9 bases match TRBD1. Trimming took 4 bases from V and 4 from J; bases not matched to a gene: 7. The V gene's germline CDR1 is LNHDA and CDR2 SQIVND (reference sequence). This CDR3 region has 15 residues. CDR3 loop: CASSTRTGGSYGYTF. As DNA, the CDR3 is TGTGCCAGTAGTACCCGTACAGGGGGCAGCTATGGCTACACCTTC.

The chain joins TRBV6-4 to TRBJ2-1, with D unclear. Germline V lookup: CDR1 MRHNA, CDR2 SNTAGT. This CDR3 has 15 residues. The ends were cut back, 3 bases at V and 0 bases at J, with 9 bases in the middle. The CDR3 region has the DNA TGTGCCAGCAGTGAAGGCGCTAGCTCCTACAATGAGCAGTTCTTC. It specifies CASSEGASSYNEQFF.

This clone came up a few times. The same CDR3 can be traced to other DNA sequences in this sample. CDR3 loop: CASSLRGDAGELFF. The CDR3 nucleotides read TGCGCCAGCAGCCTCAGGGGGGACGCCGGGGAGCTGTTTTTT. This sequence joins TRBV5-1 and TRBJ2-2; D is perhaps TRBD1 (7 bases). Looked up from germline, CDR1 is SGHRS and CDR2 is YFSETQ. This CDR3 region has 14 residues. The V gene lost 4 bases and the J gene lost 6 bases, with 13 bases spanning the gap.

The J gene is TRBJ1-5, the V gene TRBV10-2; TRBD1 agrees at 7 bases. Losses at the gene ends were 4 bases for V and 6 bases for J; bases not matched to a gene: 9. The CDR3 has 15 residues. From germline, CDR1 is WSHSY and CDR2 SAAADI. CDR3 residues: CASSVLRQGGQPQHF. The CDR3 DNA sequence: TGCGCCAGCAGTGTACTTCGACAGGGAGGTCAGCCCCAGCATTTT.

The rearrangement joins TRBV12-3 or TRBV12-4 to TRBJ2-7; 8 nucleotides match TRBD1. The CDR3 is 13 residues long. Trimming at V came to 6 bases and at J to 2 bases, leaving 3 bases not matched to a gene. The CDR3 bases are TGTGCCAGCAGGGGGACAGGAACCTACGAGCAGTACTTC. Translated, it gives CASRGTGTYEQYF.

The J gene is TRBJ1-2, the V gene TRBV6-4; a possible D gene is TRBD1 (6 bases). Per the germline V gene, CDR1 is MRHNA and CDR2 is SNTAGT. The CDR3 totals 18 residues. The V and J ends lost 0 bases and 6 bases respectively, with 23 bases between them. As DNA, the CDR3 is TGTGCCAGCAGTGACTCGGGGGGGGCTTCTGGAAGGATTAATGGCTACACCTTC. The encoded protein is CASSDSGGASGRINGYTF.

CDR3 region: CASSVASRWAGYTF. In DNA, the CDR3 is TGTGCCAGCAGCGTAGCGAGCAGGTGGGCAGGCTACACCTTC. The chain couples TRBV9 to TRBJ1-2; D not certain. The CDR3 loop spans 14 amino acids. The germline V and J ends were trimmed by 0 bases and 8 bases, with 14 bases remaining between them. Germline CDR1 and CDR2: SGDLS and YYNGEE. The full variable domain, with the rest looked up from reference TRBV9 and TRBJ1-2, is DSGVTQTPKHLITATGQRVTLRCSPRSGDLSVYWYQQSLDQGLQFLIQYYNGEERAKGNILERFSAQQFPDLHSELNLSSLELGDSALYFCASSVASRWAGYTFGSGTRLTVV.

DNA of the CDR3: TGTGCCAGCAGCTTCTCCGGGAGCGCCATGAACACTGAAGCTTTCTTT. Translation: CASSFSGSAMNTEAFF. The rearrangement joins TRBV5-5 to TRBJ1-1; D call uncertain. V gave up 2 bases and J gave up 0 bases, with 14 bases separating them. The CDR3 is made up of 16 amino acids. The germline V gene has CDR1 SGHKS and CDR2 YYEKEE (reference sequence). Supplemented by reference TRBV5-5 and TRBJ1-1, the full variable domain reads DAGVTQSPTHLIKTRGQQVTLRCSPISGHKSVSWYQQVLGQGPQFIFQYYEKEERGRGNFPDRFSARQFPNYSSELNVNALLLGDSALYLCASSFSGSAMNTEAFFGQGTRLTVV.

V and J are TRBV6-5 and TRBJ2-1; 9 nucleotides match TRBD2. V was clipped by 6 bases and J by 7 bases; unmatched bases: 7. This CDR3 contains 14 residues. Per the germline V gene, CDR1 is MNHEY and CDR2 is SVGAGI. CDR3 residues: CASRFSGGGNEQFF. The CDR3 DNA is TGTGCCAGCAGGTTTAGCGGGGGCGGGAATGAGCAGTTCTTC.

The chain combines TRBV5-4 with TRBJ1-1; 7 bases match TRBD1. Germline loops: CDR1 SGHNT, CDR2 YYREEE (reference sequence). The V and J ends lost 4 bases and 11 bases, in that order; junction bases with no gene match: 11. The length of the CDR3 is 13 residues. CDR3 sequence (DNA): TGTGCCAGCAGCCCGGAACTACAGGGGAGGGCTTTCTTT. It specifies CASSPELQGRAFF.

The DNA of the CDR3 is TGTGCCAGCAGCTTAGTGGGCCAGGGGGCGGCCGGGGAGCTGTTTTTT. This translates into CASSLVGQGAAGELFF. The chain employs TRBV11-3 and TRBJ2-2, with TRBD1 matching over 8 bases. The ends lost 1 base at V and 6 bases at J; junction bases unmatched: 7. The CDR3 is 16 residues long. Germline lookup yields CDR1 SGHNT and CDR2 YENEEA.

The chain has TRBV9 and TRBJ1-4; D is possibly TRBD1 (6 bases). Germline V gene data show CDR1 as SGDLS and CDR2 as YYNGEE. Trimming removed 3 bases at V and 5 bases at J, with 14 bases between. The CDR3 is made up of 15 amino acids. The CDR3 sequence is CASSATPQGNEKLFF. For the CDR3, the DNA is TGTGCCAGCAGCGCAACGCCCCAGGGGAATGAAAAACTGTTTTTT.

The chain couples TRBV4-2 to TRBJ2-7; TRBD2 agrees at 16 bases. V lost 0 bases and J lost 2; bases outside the gene matches: 7. Per germline, CDR1 LGHNA and CDR2 YNFKEQ. The CDR3 runs to 19 residues. The CDR3 coding sequence is TGTGCCAGCAGCCAAGATGGGACTAGCGGGGGGGGTATAACCTACGAGCAGTACTTC. Its protein product is CASSQDGTSGGGITYEQYF.

CDR3 in amino acids: CASSQGSGSGANVLTF. CDR3 bases: TGCGCCAGCAGCCAAGGTTCGGGGTCCGGGGCCAACGTCCTGACTTTC. The chain uses TRBV4-1 and TRBJ2-6; maybe TRBD2 (5 bases). The CDR3 sequence is 16 residues long. V was cut by 1 base and J by 4 bases, with 11 bases left in between. The germline V gene has CDR1 MGHRA and CDR2 YSYEKL.

The chain links TRBV12-3 or TRBV12-4 to TRBJ2-5; D ambiguous. The germline V and J ends were trimmed by 2 bases and 2 bases, with 3 bases remaining between them. The CDR3 has 12 residues. CDR3: CASSLYQETQYF. The CDR3 DNA follows: TGTGCCAGCAGTTTATATCAAGAGACCCAGTACTTC.

The chain carries TRBV4-1 and TRBJ2-1, with 12 bases identical to TRBD2. Looked up from germline, CDR1 is MGHRA and CDR2 is YSYEKL. This CDR3 spans 16 amino acids. V was clipped by 3 bases and J by 7 bases; unmatched bases: 7. The CDR3 reads CASSHDRTSGANEQFF. The CDR3 coding sequence is TGCGCCAGCAGCCACGACCGGACTAGCGGGGCAAATGAGCAGTTCTTC.

V usage is TRBV19 and J usage is TRBJ1-6; weak D call: TRBD1 (6 bases). The germline CDR1 and CDR2 sequences are LNHDA and SQIVND (reference sequence). Trimming pared 6 bases from V and 5 bases from J, leaving 14 bases between. The CDR3 sequence is 15 residues long. The CDR3 nucleotides read TGTGCCAGTAGAAAACAGGGAGTCGATAATTCACCCCTCCACTTT. Translation: CASRKQGVDNSPLHF.

The gene calls are TRBV4-1 and TRBJ2-3; the D is unclear. V was pared by 1 base and J by 1 base, with 9 bases between. The CDR3 is made up of 15 amino acids. CDR1 MGHRA and CDR2 YSYEKL come from the germline V gene. The CDR3 protein is CASSQASPGTDTQYF. CDR3 coding DNA: TGCGCCAGCAGCCAAGCCTCTCCGGGCACAGATACGCAGTATTTT.